Shown below are 5 T cell receptor beta chains from a single sample sequenced in a study of technical replicates of blood from a few donors. Repertoires were generated with immunoSEQ multiplex PCR, while TCRdb's copy carries only in-frame clones and drops some. This table holds 85,000 to 100,000 clones, approximately 96% found once. Sample: T cells isolated from PBMCs. All receptors come from a human donor in good health.

The chain is built from TRBV6-5 and TRBJ1-1; TRBD1 aligns across 7 bases. This CDR3 region has 12 residues. The V segment lost 5 bases and the J segment 7 bases; nucleotides outside the gene matches: 4. CDR1 MNHEY and CDR2 SVGAGI come from the germline V gene. Here the CDR3 reads CASSETGNEAFF. The CDR3 coding sequence is TGTGCCAGCAGTGAGACAGGGAATGAAGCTTTCTTT.

This chain links TRBV29-1 with TRBJ1-1; D unresolved. V lost 4 bases to trimming and J lost 1 base, with 10 bases between them. CDR1 and CDR2 (germline): SQVTM, ANQGSEA. This CDR3 region has 13 residues. In DNA form, the CDR3 reads TGCAGCGTTGGGAGGGCAGCGAACACTGAAGCTTTCTTT. Its translation: CSVGRAANTEAFF.

The chain joins TRBV5-4 to TRBJ2-5; possible D gene TRBD2, 5 bases. With 2 bases removed from V and 3 bases from J, the gap between germline ends came to 14 bases. This CDR3 has 15 residues. CDR1 and CDR2 from the germline V gene are SGHNT and YYREEE (reference sequence). CDR3 amino acids: CASSFAGGLEETQYF. The CDR3 nucleotides read TGTGCCAGCAGCTTTGCGGGCGGGCTTGAAGAGACCCAGTACTTC.

This chain joins TRBV5-1 and TRBJ1-2, with D tentatively TRBD1 (5 bases). Germline CDR1 is SGHRS and CDR2 is YFSETQ. Trimming shortened V by 3 bases and J by 4 bases, and 13 bases separated the two germline ends. CDR3 length: 14 amino acids. CDR3 protein: CASSSGGAGYGYTF. CDR3 coding DNA: TGCGCCAGCAGCTCTGGAGGGGCGGGCTATGGCTACACCTTC.

The V call is TRBV6-5, the J call TRBJ1-2; 9 bases align to TRBD1. Unmatched junction bases numbered 9, after V lost 4 bases and J lost 6 bases. Germline CDR1 MNHEY, CDR2 SVGAGI. This CDR3 contains 15 residues. CDR3 nucleotides: TGTGCCAGCAGTTTTAAGAACAGGGGGCATGATGGCTACACCTTC. Residues: CASSFKNRGHDGYTF.